Below, 17 T cell receptor beta chains from the same sample are listed, as sequenced in a study of technical replicates of blood from several donors. The table came from immunoSEQ multiplex PCR; TCRdb's copy has only in-frame clones and leaves some out. The sample yields some 64,000 clones, less than 98% seen once. Sequencing input: T cells isolated from PBMCs. The receptors stem from a human donor in good health.

The gene calls are TRBV18 and TRBJ2-5, with TRBD1 matching 8 bases. Germline V lookup: CDR1 KGHSH, CDR2 LQKENI. V lost 3 bases and J lost 1; bases outside the gene matches: 4. The length of the CDR3 is 15 residues. CDR3 region: CASSPKQGGQETQYF. The CDR3 region has the DNA TGTGCCAGCTCACCTAAACAGGGGGGCCAAGAGACCCAGTACTTC. The variable domain in full, completed from reference TRBV18 and TRBJ2-5, reads NAGVMQNPRHLVRRRGQEARLRCSPMKGHSHVYWYRQLPEEGLKFMVYLQKENIIDESGMPKERFSAEFPKEGPSILRIQQVVRGDSAAYFCASSPKQGGQETQYFGPGTRLLVL.

The chain couples TRBV11-2 to TRBJ2-7; a possible D gene is TRBD2 (5 bases). V was clipped by 5 bases and J by 0 bases, with 11 bases between them. Germline assignment: CDR1 SGHAT and CDR2 FQNNGV. CDR3 size: 14 residues. CDR3 in amino acids: CASSPPAGSYEQYF. CDR3 nucleotide sequence: TGTGCCAGCAGCCCGCCGGCGGGCTCCTACGAGCAGTACTTC. Combining the CDR3 with reference TRBV11-2 and TRBJ2-7 gives the whole variable domain EAGVAQSPRYKIIEKRQSVAFWCNPISGHATLYWYQQILGQGPKLLIQFQNNGVVDDSQLPKDRFSAERLKGVDSTLKIQPAKLEDSAVYLCASSPPAGSYEQYFGPGTRLTVT.

V usage is TRBV13 and J usage is TRBJ1-4, with 7 bases fitting TRBD1. Germline CDR1 reads PRHDT; CDR2 reads FYEKMQ (reference sequence). There are 14 residues in the CDR3. Trimming took 4 bases from V and 5 from J; bases not matched to a gene: 4. CDR3 amino acids: CASSSTGRNEKLFF. The CDR3 DNA reads as TGTGCCAGCAGCTCGACAGGGAGAAATGAAAAACTGTTTTTT.

The chain has TRBV7-9 and TRBJ2-6; possible D gene TRBD1, 6 bases. Trimming removed 4 bases from V and 4 bases from J, with 8 bases in between. Germline CDR1 is SEHNR and CDR2 is FQNEAQ (reference sequence). CDR3 size: 14 residues. The CDR3 nucleotides are TGTGCCAGCAGCTCAGGGGAAGGGGCCAACGTCCTGACTTTC. It is translated as CASSSGEGANVLTF.

The chain joins TRBV9 to TRBJ2-1; 12 bases map to TRBD2. The CDR3 is made up of 15 amino acids. V lost 0 bases to trimming and J lost 8 bases; unmatched junction nucleotides: 3. CDR1 is SGDLS, CDR2 YYNGEE, per germline. CDR3: CASSVGTSGNYEQFF. CDR3 sequence (DNA): TGTGCCAGCAGCGTAGGGACTAGCGGGAACTATGAGCAGTTCTTC.

This rearrangement joins TRBV27 to TRBJ2-5; possible D gene TRBD2, 5 bases. This CDR3 has 13 amino acids. The germline V and J ends were trimmed by 3 bases and 3 bases, with 8 bases remaining between them. Looked up from germline, CDR1 is MNHEY and CDR2 is SMNVEV (reference sequence). CDR3: CASSFAGKETQYF. Here the CDR3 DNA reads TGTGCCAGCAGTTTTGCCGGGAAAGAGACCCAGTACTTC.

This rearrangement joins TRBV7-9 to TRBJ2-2; possible D gene TRBD1, 6 bases. Germline lookup yields CDR1 SEHNR and CDR2 FQNEAQ (reference sequence). V shed 1 base and J shed 2 bases, with 14 bases lying between them. There are 17 residues in the CDR3. The CDR3 here is CASSLGSRGLNTGELFF. CDR3 coding DNA: TGTGCCAGCAGCTTAGGATCCAGGGGTCTAAACACCGGGGAGCTGTTTTTT. Drawing the rest from reference TRBV7-9 and TRBJ2-2, the complete variable domain is DTGVSQNPRHKITKRGQNVTFRCDPISEHNRLYWYRQTLGQGPEFLTYFQNEAQLEKSRLLSDRFSAERPKGSFSTLEIQRTEQGDSAMYLCASSLGSRGLNTGELFFGEGSRLTVL.

The V gene is TRBV6-5, the J gene TRBJ2-5, with D tentatively TRBD2 (7 bases). V lost 4 bases to trimming and J lost 4 bases, with 16 bases between them. CDR3 length: 15 residues. Per the germline V gene, CDR1 is MNHEY and CDR2 is SVGAGI. The CDR3, as DNA: TGTGCCAGCAGTTGGTCCGGGGGGCTTGGAGAGACCCAGTACTTC. This encodes CASSWSGGLGETQYF.

This rearrangement joins TRBV6-6 to TRBJ1-1; no clear D gene. V lost 6 bases to trimming and J lost 6 bases, with 14 bases between them. This CDR3 contains 13 residues. In germline, CDR1 is MNHNY, CDR2 SVGAGI (reference sequence). The CDR3 nucleotides are TGTGCCAGCAGATCCGGGGTAAACGCTGAAGCTTTCTTT. Amino acids: CASRSGVNAEAFF.

V and J are TRBV15 and TRBJ1-6; no definite D call. The V end was cut by 3 bases, the J end by 8 bases, with 5 bases between. The CDR3 is 12 amino acids. CDR1 LNHNV and CDR2 YYDKDF come from the germline V gene (reference sequence). The CDR3 DNA is TGTGCCACCAGCAGGAGGGATTCACCCCTCCACTTT. Protein sequence: CATSRRDSPLHF.

This chain links TRBV5-6 with TRBJ2-4; D may be TRBD1 (5 bases). This CDR3 has 16 amino acids. Per germline, CDR1 SGHDT and CDR2 YYEEEE. The V end lost 0 bases, the J end lost 0 bases, and 10 bases lay between the germline ends. The CDR3 reads CASSLVVGVAKNIQYF. The DNA of the CDR3 is TGTGCCAGCAGCTTGGTGGTAGGGGTAGCCAAAAACATTCAGTACTTC.

DNA for the CDR3: TGCGCCAGCAGCCCCCCGGGAGGTGTGGATACGCAGTATTTT. Protein: CASSPPGGVDTQYF. V and J are TRBV5-1 and TRBJ2-3, with 7 bases fitting TRBD2. Losses at the gene ends were 4 bases for V and 6 bases for J; bases not matched to a gene: 8. CDR1 SGHRS and CDR2 YFSETQ come from the germline V gene. The CDR3 consists of 14 residues.

This clone was counted once. The rearrangement joins TRBV11-3 to TRBJ2-1; TRBD2 agrees at 7 bases. From germline, CDR1 is SGHNT and CDR2 YENEEA. This CDR3 contains 16 residues. Trimming at V came to 4 bases and at J to 4 bases, leaving 10 bases not matched to a gene. The CDR3 here is CASSWARGEVYNEQFF. The DNA for the CDR3 is TGTGCCAGCAGCTGGGCTCGGGGGGAGGTGTACAATGAGCAGTTCTTC. Combining the CDR3 with reference TRBV11-3 and TRBJ2-1 gives the whole variable domain EAGVVQSPRYKIIEKKQPVAFWCNPISGHNTLYWYLQNLGQGPELLIRYENEEAVDDSQLPKDRFSAERLKGVDSTLKIQPAELGDSAVYLCASSWARGEVYNEQFFGPGTRLTVL.

The chain couples TRBV10-1 to TRBJ2-1; D unresolved. The CDR3 has 15 amino acids. The germline V gene has CDR1 WNHNN and CDR2 SYGVQD (reference sequence). The V end was cut by 1 base, the J end by 6 bases, with 13 bases between. The DNA of the CDR3 is TGCGCCAGCAGTGAGTTGATAGTGGGCCCCAATGAGCAGTTCTTC. Translating it yields CASSELIVGPNEQFF.

The V gene is TRBV28, the J gene TRBJ2-7, with 10 nucleotides matching TRBD2. CDR1 is MDHEN, CDR2 SYDVKM, per germline. Germline trimming cut 6 bases from V and 6 bases from J; bases unmatched to any gene: 8. CDR3 length equals 14 residues. DNA for the CDR3: TGTGCCAGCAGCGACTCTAGCGGGAGTGGCGAGCAGTACTTC. This codes for CASSDSSGSGEQYF.

In this sample, this clone turned up once. The chain has TRBV5-1 and TRBJ1-6, with D unresolved. The CDR3 sequence is 13 residues long. The germline V gene has CDR1 SGHRS and CDR2 YFSETQ. V lost 1 base to trimming and J lost 10 bases, with 9 bases between them. The CDR3 nucleotides read TGCGCCAGCAGCTTGAGCGGGGAATCACCCCTCCACTTT. This encodes CASSLSGESPLHF.

This sequence joins TRBV4-1 and TRBJ2-1; TRBD2 aligns across 7 bases. Germline values: CDR1 MGHRA, CDR2 YSYEKL. V was pared by 2 bases and J by 6 bases, with 10 bases of the junction left unmatched. The CDR3 contains 16 residues. The CDR3 is CASSQQGSGIGNEQFF. In DNA form, the CDR3 reads TGCGCCAGCAGCCAACAAGGCAGCGGGATAGGCAATGAGCAGTTCTTC.